This T cell receptor (beta chain) appears in the sequencing data of a study of blood T cell repertoires in COVID-19. Sequencing used immunoSEQ multiplex PCR; TCRdb keeps in-frame clones, though not all of them. Altogether about 100,000 clones are present, around 85% being singletons, with the ten largest covering about an eighth. V shed 2 bases and J shed 7 bases, with 12 bases lying between them. This CDR3 is built from 13 residues. Germline CDR1 SGHRS, CDR2 YFSETQ. The clonotype was recovered from a man aged 50-59 years with active or convalescent COVID-19. V is TRBV5-1 and J is TRBJ2-5; D is undetermined. Sequences were obtained from peripheral blood. The CDR3 loop reads CASSFTRTGTQYF. DNA for the CDR3: TGCGCCAGCAGCTTTACCCGAACCGGGACCCAGTACTTC.